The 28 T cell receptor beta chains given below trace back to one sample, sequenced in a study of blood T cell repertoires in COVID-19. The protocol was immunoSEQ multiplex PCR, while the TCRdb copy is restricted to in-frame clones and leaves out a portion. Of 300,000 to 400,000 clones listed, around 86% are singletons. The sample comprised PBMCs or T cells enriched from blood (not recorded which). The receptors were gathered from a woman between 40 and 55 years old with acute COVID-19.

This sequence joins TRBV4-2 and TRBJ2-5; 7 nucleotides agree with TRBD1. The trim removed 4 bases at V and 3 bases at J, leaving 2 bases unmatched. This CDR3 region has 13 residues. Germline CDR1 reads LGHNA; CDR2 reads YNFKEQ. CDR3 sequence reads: CASSPGTEETQYF. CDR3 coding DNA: TGTGCCAGCAGCCCTGGGACAGAAGAGACCCAGTACTTC.

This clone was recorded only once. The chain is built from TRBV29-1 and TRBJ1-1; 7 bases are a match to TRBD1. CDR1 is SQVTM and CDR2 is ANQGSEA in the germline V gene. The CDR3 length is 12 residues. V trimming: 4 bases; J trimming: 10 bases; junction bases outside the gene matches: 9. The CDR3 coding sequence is TGCAGCGTTGCCCGAACAGGGGATTCAGCTTTCTTT. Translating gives CSVARTGDSAFF.

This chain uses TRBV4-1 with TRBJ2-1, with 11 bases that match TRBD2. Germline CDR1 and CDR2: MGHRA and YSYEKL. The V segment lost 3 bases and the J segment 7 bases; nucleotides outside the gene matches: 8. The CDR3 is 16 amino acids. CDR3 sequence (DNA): TGCGCCAGCAGCCATTTTCGGCTAGCGGGAGGTAATGAGCAGTTCTTC. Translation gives CASSHFRLAGGNEQFF.

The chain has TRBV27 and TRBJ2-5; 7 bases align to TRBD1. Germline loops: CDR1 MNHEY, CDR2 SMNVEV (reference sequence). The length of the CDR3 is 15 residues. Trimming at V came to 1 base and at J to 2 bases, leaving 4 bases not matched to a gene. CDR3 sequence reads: CASSLFGTVQETQYF. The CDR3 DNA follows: TGTGCCAGCAGTTTATTTGGGACAGTACAAGAGACCCAGTACTTC.

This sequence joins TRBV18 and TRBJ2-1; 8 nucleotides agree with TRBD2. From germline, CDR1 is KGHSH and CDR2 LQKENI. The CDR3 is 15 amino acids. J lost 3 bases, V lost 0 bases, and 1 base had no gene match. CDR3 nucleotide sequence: TGTGCCAGCTCACCACCTAGCGGGAACTACAATGAGCAGTTCTTC. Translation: CASSPPSGNYNEQFF. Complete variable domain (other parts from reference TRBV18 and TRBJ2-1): NAGVMQNPRHLVRRRGQEARLRCSPMKGHSHVYWYRQLPEEGLKFMVYLQKENIIDESGMPKERFSAEFPKEGPSILRIQQVVRGDSAAYFCASSPPSGNYNEQFFGPGTRLTVL.

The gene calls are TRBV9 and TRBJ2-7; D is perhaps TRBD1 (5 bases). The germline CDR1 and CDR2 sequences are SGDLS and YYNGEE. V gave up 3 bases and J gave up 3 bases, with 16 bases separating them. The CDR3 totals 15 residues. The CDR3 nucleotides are TGTGCCAGCAGCGCCAACAGGTTAGTTATCTACGAGCAGTACTTC. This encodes CASSANRLVIYEQYF.

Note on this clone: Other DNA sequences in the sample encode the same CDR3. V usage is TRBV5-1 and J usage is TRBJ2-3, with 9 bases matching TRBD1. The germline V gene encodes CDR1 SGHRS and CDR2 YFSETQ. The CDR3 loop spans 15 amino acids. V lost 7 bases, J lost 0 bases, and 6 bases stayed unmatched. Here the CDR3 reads CASSTQGASTDTQYF. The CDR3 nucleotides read TGCGCCAGCTCCACACAGGGGGCCAGCACAGATACGCAGTATTTT.

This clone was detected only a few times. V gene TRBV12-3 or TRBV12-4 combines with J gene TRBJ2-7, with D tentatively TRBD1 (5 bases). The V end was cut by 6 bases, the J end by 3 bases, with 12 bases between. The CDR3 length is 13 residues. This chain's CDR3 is CASSRQNRYEQYF. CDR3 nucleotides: TGTGCCAGCAGCCGACAGAATCGCTACGAGCAGTACTTC.

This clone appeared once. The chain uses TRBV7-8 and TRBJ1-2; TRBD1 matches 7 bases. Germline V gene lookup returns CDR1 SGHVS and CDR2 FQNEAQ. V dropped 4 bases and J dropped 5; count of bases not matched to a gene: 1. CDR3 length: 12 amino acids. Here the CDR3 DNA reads TGTGCCAGCAGCTGGGACAGATATGGCTACACCTTC. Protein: CASSWDRYGYTF.

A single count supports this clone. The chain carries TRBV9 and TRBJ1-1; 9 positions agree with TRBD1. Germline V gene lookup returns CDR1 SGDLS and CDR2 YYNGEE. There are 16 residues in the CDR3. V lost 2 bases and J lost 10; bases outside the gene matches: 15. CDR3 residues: CASSVGQGNSGAAAFF. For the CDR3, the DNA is TGTGCCAGCAGCGTGGGACAGGGCAACTCCGGGGCTGCAGCTTTCTTT.

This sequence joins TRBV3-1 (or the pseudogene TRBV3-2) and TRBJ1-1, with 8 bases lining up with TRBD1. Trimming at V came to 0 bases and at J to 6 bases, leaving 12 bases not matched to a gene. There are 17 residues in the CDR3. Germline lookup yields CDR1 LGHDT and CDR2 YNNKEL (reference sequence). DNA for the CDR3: TGTGCCAGCAGCCAAGATTTTAGGACAGGGAGAATCCCTGAAGCTTTCTTT. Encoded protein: CASSQDFRTGRIPEAFF.

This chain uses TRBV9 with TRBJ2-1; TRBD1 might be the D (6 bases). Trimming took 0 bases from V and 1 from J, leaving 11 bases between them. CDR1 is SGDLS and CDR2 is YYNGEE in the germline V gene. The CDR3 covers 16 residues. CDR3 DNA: TGTGCCAGCAGCGTAGATGGGCAGGGGTCCTACAATGAGCAGTTCTTC. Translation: CASSVDGQGSYNEQFF.

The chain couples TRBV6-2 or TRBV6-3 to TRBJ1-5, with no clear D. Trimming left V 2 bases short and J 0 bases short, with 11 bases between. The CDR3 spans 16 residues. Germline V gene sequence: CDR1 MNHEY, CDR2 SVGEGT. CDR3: CASSYGGENSNQPQHF. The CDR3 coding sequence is TGTGCCAGCAGTTACGGTGGAGAGAATAGCAATCAGCCCCAGCATTTT.

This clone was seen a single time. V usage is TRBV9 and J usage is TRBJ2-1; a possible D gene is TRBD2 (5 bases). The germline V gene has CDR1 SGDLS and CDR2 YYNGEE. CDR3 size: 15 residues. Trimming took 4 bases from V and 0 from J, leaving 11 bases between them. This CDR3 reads CASSPLGSSYNEQFF. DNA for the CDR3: TGTGCCAGCAGCCCCCTAGGGAGCTCCTACAATGAGCAGTTCTTC.

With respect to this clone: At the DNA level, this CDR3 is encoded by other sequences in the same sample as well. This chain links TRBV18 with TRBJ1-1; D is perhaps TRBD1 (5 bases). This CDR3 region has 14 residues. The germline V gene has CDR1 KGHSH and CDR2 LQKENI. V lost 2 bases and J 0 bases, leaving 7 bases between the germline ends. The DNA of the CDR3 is TGTGCCAGCTCACCAGGGGGGGTGAACACTGAAGCTTTCTTT. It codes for CASSPGGVNTEAFF.

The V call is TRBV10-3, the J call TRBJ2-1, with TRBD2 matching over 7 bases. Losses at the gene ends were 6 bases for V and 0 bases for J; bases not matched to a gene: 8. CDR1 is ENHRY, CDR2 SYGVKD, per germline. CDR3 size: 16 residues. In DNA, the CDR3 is TGTGCCATCAGGAGGGGACTAATGATCTCCTACAATGAGCAGTTCTTC. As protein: CAIRRGLMISYNEQFF.

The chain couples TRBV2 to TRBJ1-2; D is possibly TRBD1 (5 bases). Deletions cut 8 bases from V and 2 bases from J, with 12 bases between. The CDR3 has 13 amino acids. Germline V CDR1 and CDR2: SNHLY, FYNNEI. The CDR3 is CASSPGGNYGYTF. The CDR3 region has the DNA TGTGCCAGCTCCCCCGGGGGGAACTATGGCTACACCTTC. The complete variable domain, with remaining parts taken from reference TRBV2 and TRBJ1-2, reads EPEVTQTPSHQVTQMGQEVILRCVPISNHLYFYWYRQILGQKVEFLVSFYNNEISEKSEIFDDQFSVERPDGSNFTLKIRSTKLEDSAMYFCASSPGGNYGYTFGSGTRLTVV.

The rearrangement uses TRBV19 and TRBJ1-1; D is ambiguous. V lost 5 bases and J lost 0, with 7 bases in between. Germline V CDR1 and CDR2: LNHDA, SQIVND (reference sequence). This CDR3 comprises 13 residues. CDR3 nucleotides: TGTGCCAGTAGTCCGGTTATGAACACTGAAGCTTTCTTT. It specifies CASSPVMNTEAFF.

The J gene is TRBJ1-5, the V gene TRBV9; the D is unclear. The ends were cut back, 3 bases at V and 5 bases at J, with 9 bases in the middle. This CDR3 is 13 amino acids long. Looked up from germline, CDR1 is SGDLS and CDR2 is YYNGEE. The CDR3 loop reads CASSATSDQPQHF. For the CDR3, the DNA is TGTGCCAGCAGCGCAACGTCGGATCAGCCCCAGCATTTT.

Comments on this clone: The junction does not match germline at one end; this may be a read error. The CDR3 region has the DNA TGTGCCATCAGCGGCACTAGCGGGGCGCACTTC. Translation: CAISGTSGAHF. This chain links TRBV10-3 with TRBJ2-7, with 10 positions matching TRBD2. Germline V lookup: CDR1 ENHRY, CDR2 SYGVKD. CDR3 length equals 11 residues.

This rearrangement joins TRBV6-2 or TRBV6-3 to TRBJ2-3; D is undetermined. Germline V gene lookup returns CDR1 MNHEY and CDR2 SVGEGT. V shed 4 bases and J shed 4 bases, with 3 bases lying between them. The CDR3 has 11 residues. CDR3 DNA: TGTGCCAGCAGTTCTCCAGATACGCAGTATTTT. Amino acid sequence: CASSSPDTQYF.

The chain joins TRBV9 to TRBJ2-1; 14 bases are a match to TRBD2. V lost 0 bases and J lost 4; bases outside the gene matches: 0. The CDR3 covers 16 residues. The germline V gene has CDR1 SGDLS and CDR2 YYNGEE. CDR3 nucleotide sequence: TGTGCCAGCAGCGTAGGGACTAGCGGGGGGTACAATGAGCAGTTCTTC. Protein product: CASSVGTSGGYNEQFF.

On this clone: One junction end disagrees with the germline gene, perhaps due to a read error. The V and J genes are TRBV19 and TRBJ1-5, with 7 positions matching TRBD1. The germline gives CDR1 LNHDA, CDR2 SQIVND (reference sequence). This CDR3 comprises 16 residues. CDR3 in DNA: TGTGCCAGTAGTACTCGTCGACAGGGTGGCAATCAGTCCCAGCATTTT. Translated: CASSTRRQGGNQSQHF.

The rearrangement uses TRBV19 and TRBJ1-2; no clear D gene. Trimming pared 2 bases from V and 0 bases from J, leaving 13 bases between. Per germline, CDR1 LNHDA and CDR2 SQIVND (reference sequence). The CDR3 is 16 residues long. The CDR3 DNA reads TGTGCCAGTAGTATAAATGGGCAGACCACTAACTATGGCTACACCTTC. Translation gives CASSINGQTTNYGYTF.

Here the CDR3 reads CASRDRDSLNYGYTF. CDR3 in DNA: TGTGCCAGCAGAGACCGGGACAGCCTTAACTATGGCTACACCTTC. This rearrangement joins TRBV2 to TRBJ1-2; the match to TRBD1 covers 7 bases. V lost 6 bases, J lost 1 base, and 8 bases stayed unmatched. The length of the CDR3 is 15 residues. Germline-derived CDR1 and CDR2 are SNHLY and FYNNEI.

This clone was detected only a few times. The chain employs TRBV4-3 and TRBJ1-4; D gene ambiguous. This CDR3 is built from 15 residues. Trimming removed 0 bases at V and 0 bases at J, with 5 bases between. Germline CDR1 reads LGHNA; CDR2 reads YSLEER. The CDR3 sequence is CASSQDIATNEKLFF. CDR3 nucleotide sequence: TGCGCCAGCAGCCAAGATATAGCAACTAATGAAAAACTGTTTTTT.

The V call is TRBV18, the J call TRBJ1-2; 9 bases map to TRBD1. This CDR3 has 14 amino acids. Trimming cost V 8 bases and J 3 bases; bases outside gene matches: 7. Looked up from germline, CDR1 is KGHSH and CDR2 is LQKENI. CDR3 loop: CASTPRQGDYGYTF. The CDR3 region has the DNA TGTGCCAGCACGCCCCGACAGGGGGACTATGGCTACACCTTC.

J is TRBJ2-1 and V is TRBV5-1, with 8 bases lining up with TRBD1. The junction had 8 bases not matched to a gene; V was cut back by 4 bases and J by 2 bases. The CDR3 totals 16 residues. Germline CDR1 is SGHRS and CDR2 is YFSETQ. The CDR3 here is CASSPQPTGAYNEQFF. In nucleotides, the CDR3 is TGCGCCAGCAGCCCACAACCGACAGGGGCCTACAATGAGCAGTTCTTC.